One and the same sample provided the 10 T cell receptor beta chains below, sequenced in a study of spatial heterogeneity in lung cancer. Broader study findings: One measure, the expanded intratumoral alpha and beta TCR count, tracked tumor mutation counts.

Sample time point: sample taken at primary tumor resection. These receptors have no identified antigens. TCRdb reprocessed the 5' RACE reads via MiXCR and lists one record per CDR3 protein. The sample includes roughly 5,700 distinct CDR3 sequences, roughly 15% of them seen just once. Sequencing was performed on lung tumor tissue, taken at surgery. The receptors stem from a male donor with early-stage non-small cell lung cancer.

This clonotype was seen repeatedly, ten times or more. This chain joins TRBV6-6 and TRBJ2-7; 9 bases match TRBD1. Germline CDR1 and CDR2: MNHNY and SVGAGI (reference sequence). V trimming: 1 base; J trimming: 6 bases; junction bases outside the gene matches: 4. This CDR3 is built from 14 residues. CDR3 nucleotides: TGTGCCAGCAGTTACTTACAGGGGGCCCCCGAGCAGTACTTC. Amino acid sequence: CASSYLQGAPEQYF.

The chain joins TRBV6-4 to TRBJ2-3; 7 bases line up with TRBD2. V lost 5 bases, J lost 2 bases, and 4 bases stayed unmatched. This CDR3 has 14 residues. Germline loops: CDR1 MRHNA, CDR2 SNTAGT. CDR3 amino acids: CASSPRDYTDTQYF. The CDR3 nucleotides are TGTGCCAGCAGTCCCCGGGACTACACAGATACGCAGTATTTT.

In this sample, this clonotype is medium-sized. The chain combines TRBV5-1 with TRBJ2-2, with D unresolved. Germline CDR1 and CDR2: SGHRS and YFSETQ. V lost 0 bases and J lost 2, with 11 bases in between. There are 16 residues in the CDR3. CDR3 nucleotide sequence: TGCGCCAGCAGCTTGGAAGTAACTTTTAACACCGGGGAGCTGTTTTTT. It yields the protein CASSLEVTFNTGELFF.

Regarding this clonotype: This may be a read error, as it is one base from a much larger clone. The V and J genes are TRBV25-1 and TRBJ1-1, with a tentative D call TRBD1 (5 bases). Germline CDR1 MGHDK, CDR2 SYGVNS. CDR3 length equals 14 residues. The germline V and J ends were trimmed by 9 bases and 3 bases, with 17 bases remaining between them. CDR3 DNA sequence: TGTGCCAGTGGCCACGGCAAACAGGACACTGAAGCTTTCTTT. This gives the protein CASGHGKQDTEAFF.

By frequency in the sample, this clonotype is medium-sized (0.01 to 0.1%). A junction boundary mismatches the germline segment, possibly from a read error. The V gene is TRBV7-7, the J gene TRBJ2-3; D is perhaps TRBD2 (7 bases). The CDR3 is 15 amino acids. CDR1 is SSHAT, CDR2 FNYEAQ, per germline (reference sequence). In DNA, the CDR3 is TGTGCTAGCAGCTTAGACGGGGGGCAGGGAGATACGCAGTATTTT. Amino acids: CASSLDGGQGDTQYF. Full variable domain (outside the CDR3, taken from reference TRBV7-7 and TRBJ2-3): GAGVSQSPRYKVTKRGQDVTLRCDPISSHATLYWYQQALGQGPEFLTYFNYEAQPDKSGLPSDRFSAERPEGSISTLTIQRTEQRDSAMYRCASSLDGGQGDTQYFGPGTRLTVL.

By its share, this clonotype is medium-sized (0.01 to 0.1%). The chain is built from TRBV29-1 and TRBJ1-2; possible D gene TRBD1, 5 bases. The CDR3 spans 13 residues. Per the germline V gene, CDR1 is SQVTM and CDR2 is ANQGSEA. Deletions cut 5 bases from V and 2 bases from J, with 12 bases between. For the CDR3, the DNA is TGCAGCGTTCCCTTAGGGGACAACTATGGCTACACCTTC. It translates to CSVPLGDNYGYTF.

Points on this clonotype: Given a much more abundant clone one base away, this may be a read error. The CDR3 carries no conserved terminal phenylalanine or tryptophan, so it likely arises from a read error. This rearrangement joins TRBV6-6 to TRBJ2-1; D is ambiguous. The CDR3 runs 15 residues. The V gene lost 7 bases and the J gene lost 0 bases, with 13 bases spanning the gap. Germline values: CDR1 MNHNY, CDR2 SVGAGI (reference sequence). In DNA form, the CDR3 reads TGTGCCAGCAAGAAAGGCGTCAGCTCCTACAATGAGCAGTTCCTC. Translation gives CASKKGVSSYNEQFL.

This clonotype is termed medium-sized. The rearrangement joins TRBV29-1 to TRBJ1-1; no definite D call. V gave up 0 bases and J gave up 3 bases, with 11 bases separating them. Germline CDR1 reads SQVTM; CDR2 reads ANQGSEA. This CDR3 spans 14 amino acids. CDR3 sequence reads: CSVEDQWGYTEAFF. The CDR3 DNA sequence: TGCAGCGTTGAAGATCAATGGGGATACACTGAAGCTTTCTTT.

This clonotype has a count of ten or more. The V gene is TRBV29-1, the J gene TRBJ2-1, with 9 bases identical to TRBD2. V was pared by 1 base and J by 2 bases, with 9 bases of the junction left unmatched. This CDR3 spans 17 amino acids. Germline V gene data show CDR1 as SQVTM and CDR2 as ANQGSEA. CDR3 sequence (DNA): TGCAGCGTTGAAGGTGGTAGCGGGAGTGACGCCTACAATGAGCAGTTCTTC. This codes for CSVEGGSGSDAYNEQFF.

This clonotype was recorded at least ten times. CDR3 DNA sequence: TGCAGTGCTAGAGAAAGGGGACTAGCCTATGGTGAGCAGTACTTC. Translating gives CSARERGLAYGEQYF. V is TRBV20-1 and J is TRBJ2-7, with TRBD2 matching over 9 bases. V gave up 0 bases and J gave up 7 bases; unmatched junction bases: 10. The germline CDR1 and CDR2 sequences are DFQATT and SNEGSKA (reference sequence). This CDR3 comprises 15 residues.